What follows are 12 T cell receptor beta chains derived from one specimen sequenced in a study of blood T cell repertoires in COVID-19 (TCRdb year 2020). Libraries were made using the immunoSEQ multiplex PCR assay. Here the immuneACCESS table is served through TCRdb, limited to in-frame sequences with V and J called. Missing clones are a known gap in these copies; in checked studies unresolved V genes cover under half, and the rest lacks a known reason. The sample contains about 120,000 clones, more than 75% of them found a single time. The biggest ten clones account for about 3.5% of the sample. Sequencing used peripheral blood. These receptor sequences come from a woman aged 45 to 65 with acute or convalescent COVID-19.

V and J are TRBV3-1 (or the pseudogene TRBV3-2) and TRBJ2-2, with 8 bases aligning to TRBD2. Germline loops: CDR1 LGHDT, CDR2 YNNKEL (reference sequence). There are 14 residues in the CDR3. V lost 4 bases and J lost 4; bases outside the gene matches: 2. The CDR3 protein is CASSRSGSTGELFF. The CDR3 nucleotides are TGTGCCAGCAGCCGGAGCGGGAGCACCGGGGAGCTGTTTTTT.

V is TRBV30 and J is TRBJ2-3, with TRBD2 matching 11 bases. Germline V gene data show CDR1 as GTSNPN and CDR2 as SVGIG (reference sequence). The V segment lost 4 bases and the J segment 2 bases; nucleotides outside the gene matches: 8. The CDR3 is made up of 16 amino acids. The CDR3 protein is CAWTLSGRGSTDTQYF. In nucleotides, the CDR3 is TGTGCCTGGACTCTTAGCGGGAGGGGATCCACAGATACGCAGTATTTT.

This clone is a singleton in its sample. This chain joins TRBV19 and TRBJ2-3; 9 bases fit TRBD1. The germline gives CDR1 LNHDA, CDR2 SQIVND (reference sequence). J gave up 4 bases and V 7 bases, and 15 bases lay outside the gene matches. The CDR3 contains 17 residues. CDR3 nucleotide sequence: TGTGCCAGTAAAAAAGGCCGGGACAGGGTAGTGGCAGATACGCAGTATTTT. Protein sequence: CASKKGRDRVVADTQYF.

V and J are TRBV5-1 and TRBJ2-7; D remains ambiguous. The V end was cut by 0 bases, the J end by 1 base, with 11 bases between. The CDR3 spans 15 residues. Per germline, CDR1 SGHRS and CDR2 YFSETQ. CDR3 sequence (DNA): TGCGCCAGCAGCTTGGGTCCCCCGGGTTCCTACGAGCAGTACTTC. This codes for CASSLGPPGSYEQYF.

The chain combines TRBV11-3 with TRBJ2-7, with 7 bases fitting TRBD2. Per germline, CDR1 SGHNT and CDR2 YENEEA. This CDR3 spans 14 amino acids. V was pared by 5 bases and J by 6 bases, with 10 bases of the junction left unmatched. The CDR3 nucleotides are TGTGCCAGCAGCCGGGGAGGCGGGAGAGCCGAGCAGTACTTC. Residues: CASSRGGGRAEQYF.

Only one count was recorded for this clone. This chain uses TRBV7-2 with TRBJ2-1; 8 nucleotides line up with TRBD1. V shed 4 bases, J shed 0 bases, and the junction held 11 bases outside the gene matches. The CDR3 runs to 18 residues. In germline, CDR1 is SGHTA, CDR2 FQGNSA. The CDR3 bases are TGTGCCAGCAGCTCAGGGGGCGAGGTCCTCCGCTCCTACAATGAGCAGTTCTTC. Protein product: CASSSGGEVLRSYNEQFF. The full variable domain, in which reference TRBV7-2 and TRBJ2-1 provide the parts outside the CDR3, is GAGVSQSPSNKVTEKGKDVELRCDPISGHTALYWYRQSLGQGLEFLIYFQGNSAPDKSGLPSDRFSAERTGGSVSTLTIQRTQQEDSAVYLCASSSGGEVLRSYNEQFFGPGTRLTVL.

In DNA, the CDR3 is TGTGCCACCAGTGACGCGAGGCAGGGGTATGGCTACACCTTC. Protein sequence: CATSDARQGYGYTF. The rearrangement links TRBV24-1 to TRBJ1-2; perhaps TRBD1 as D (6 bases). Trimming pared 4 bases from V and 5 bases from J, leaving 13 bases between. Germline V gene data show CDR1 as KGHDR and CDR2 as SFDVKD. CDR3 size: 14 residues.

The J gene is TRBJ2-3, the V gene TRBV5-1; D is perhaps TRBD2 (5 bases). The length of the CDR3 is 14 residues. Looked up from germline, CDR1 is SGHRS and CDR2 is YFSETQ. V was shortened by 5 bases and J by 1 base, with 11 bases between the two germline ends. The CDR3: CASSGSSGTDTQYF. The CDR3 DNA sequence: TGCGCCAGCAGTGGGAGTTCAGGCACAGATACGCAGTATTTT.

The rearrangement joins TRBV3-1 (or the pseudogene TRBV3-2) to TRBJ2-7; 13 nucleotides align to TRBD2. CDR3 size: 16 residues. The V segment lost 1 base and the J segment 3 bases; nucleotides outside the gene matches: 3. The germline V gene encodes CDR1 LGHDT and CDR2 YNNKEL (reference sequence). The CDR3: CASSQGTSGSFYEQYF. In DNA, the CDR3 is TGTGCCAGCAGCCAAGGGACTAGCGGGAGTTTCTACGAGCAGTACTTC.

The V gene is TRBV14, the J gene TRBJ2-3; maybe TRBD2 (5 bases). The CDR3 contains 17 residues. V dropped 1 base and J dropped 2 bases, with 16 bases sitting between them. Germline assignment: CDR1 SGHDN and CDR2 FVKESK. CDR3 bases: TGTGCCAGCAGCCAAGTAGGACTCAATCGATACACAGATACGCAGTATTTT. This codes for CASSQVGLNRYTDTQYF.

This chain uses TRBV2 with TRBJ2-2; 11 bases match TRBD2. The CDR3 has 17 residues. V gave up 6 bases and J gave up 4 bases; unmatched junction bases: 10. Germline-derived CDR1 and CDR2 are SNHLY and FYNNEI. CDR3 in DNA: TGTGCCAGCAGGCTAGGGACTAGCGGTACAGCCACCGGGGAGCTGTTTTTT. This codes for CASRLGTSGTATGELFF.

This clone was found a few times. The chain joins TRBV9 to TRBJ2-1; possible D gene TRBD1, 8 bases. Germline V gene lookup returns CDR1 SGDLS and CDR2 YYNGEE. This CDR3 has 13 residues. V shed 4 bases and J shed 8 bases, with 13 bases lying between them. The CDR3 is CASSTGGGHEQFF. CDR3 in DNA: TGTGCCAGCAGCACAGGGGGGGGCCATGAGCAGTTCTTC.